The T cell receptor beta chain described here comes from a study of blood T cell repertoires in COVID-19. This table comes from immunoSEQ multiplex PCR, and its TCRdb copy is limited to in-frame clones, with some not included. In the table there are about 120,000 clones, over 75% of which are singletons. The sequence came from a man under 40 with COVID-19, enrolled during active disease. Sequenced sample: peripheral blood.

The chain's CDR3 is CASSIGTGGGQPQHF. The CDR3 DNA follows: TGTGCCAGCAGCATTGGGACAGGGGGAGGTCAGCCCCAGCATTTT. The rearrangement joins TRBV5-6 to TRBJ1-5, with 11 bases identical to TRBD1. After removal of 4 bases from V and 6 bases from J, the junction contained 6 bases not matched to a gene. Looked up from germline, CDR1 is SGHDT and CDR2 is YYEEEE. The CDR3 runs 15 residues.